Sequencing of this T cell receptor (beta chain) was carried out in a study of T cells in tuberculosis. On the study more broadly: This South African cohort compared adolescents with or without latent tuberculosis against adults with active tuberculosis. Study findings and constraints: Samples were chosen by availability of cryopreserved specimens.

This CDR3 is 18 amino acids long. Germline V gives CDR1 KGHSH, CDR2 LQKENI. V dropped 2 bases and J dropped 2; count of bases not matched to a gene: 11. The time point: new active TB diagnosis, blood taken before or within 7 days of starting treatment. Details on this clone: Antigen unknown.

TCRdb keeps only in-frame clones here, not all; method: immunoSEQ multiplex PCR. The sample records tens of thousands of clones, about 82% being singletons. The clonotype originates from an adult with tuberculosis. The V and J genes are TRBV18 and TRBJ2-2, with 7 bases matching TRBD1. Here the sequenced sample was PBMCs, taken at tuberculosis diagnosis. For the CDR3, the DNA is TGTGCCAGCTCACCAGGGGGACAGTCGGGCCCTAACACCGGGGAGCTGTTTTTT. Its translation: CASSPGGQSGPNTGELFF.